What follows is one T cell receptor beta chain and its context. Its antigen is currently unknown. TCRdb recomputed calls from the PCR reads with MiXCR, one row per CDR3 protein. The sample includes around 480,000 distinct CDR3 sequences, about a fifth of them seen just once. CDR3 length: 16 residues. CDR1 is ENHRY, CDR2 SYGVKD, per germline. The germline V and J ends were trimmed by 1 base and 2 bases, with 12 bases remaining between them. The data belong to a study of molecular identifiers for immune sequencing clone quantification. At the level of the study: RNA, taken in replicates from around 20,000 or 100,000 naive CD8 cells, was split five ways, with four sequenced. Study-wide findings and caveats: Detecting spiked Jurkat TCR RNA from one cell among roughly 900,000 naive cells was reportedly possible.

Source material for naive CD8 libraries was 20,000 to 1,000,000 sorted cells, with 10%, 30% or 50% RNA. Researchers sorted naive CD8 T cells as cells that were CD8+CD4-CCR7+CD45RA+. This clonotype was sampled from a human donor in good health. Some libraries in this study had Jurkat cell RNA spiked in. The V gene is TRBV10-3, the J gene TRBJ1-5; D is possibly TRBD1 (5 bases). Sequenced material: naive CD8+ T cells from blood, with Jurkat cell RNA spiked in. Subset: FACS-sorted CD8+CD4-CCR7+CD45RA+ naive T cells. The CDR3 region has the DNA TGTGCCATCAGTGAGTTGGGGGTTGAGGGCAATCAGCCCCAGCATTTT. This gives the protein CAISELGVEGNQPQHF.